These 19 T cell receptor beta chains share one sample of origin, sequenced in a study of blood T cell repertoires in COVID-19. Using immunoSEQ multiplex PCR, the repertoire was profiled, and TCRdb retains in-frame clones only, with some absent. The sample lists some 250,000 clones, around nine tenths occurring once. Input material: peripheral blood. The receptors were gathered from a woman aged 60-75 years with COVID-19, enrolled during active disease.

This clone was counted many times. The chain combines TRBV6-2 or TRBV6-3 with TRBJ1-3; no clear D. Germline-derived CDR1 and CDR2 are MNHEY and SVGEGT. CDR3 length: 16 residues. V was trimmed by 3 bases and J by 0 bases, leaving 12 bases between them. This chain's CDR3 is CASSYQYPSSGNTIYF. The CDR3 coding sequence is TGTGCCAGCAGTTATCAATATCCCAGCTCTGGAAACACCATATATTTT.

The rearrangement joins TRBV2 to TRBJ2-7; 11 bases line up with TRBD2. Germline V gene sequence: CDR1 SNHLY, CDR2 FYNNEI. The CDR3 spans 17 residues. V gave up 6 bases and J gave up 4 bases; unmatched junction bases: 14. The CDR3 bases are TGTGCCAGCAGGATTATACCACTAGCGGGAGATGCTTACGAGCAGTACTTC. It specifies CASRIIPLAGDAYEQYF. Variable domain in full (rest from reference TRBV2 and TRBJ2-7): EPEVTQTPSHQVTQMGQEVILRCVPISNHLYFYWYRQILGQKVEFLVSFYNNEISEKSEIFDDQFSVERPDGSNFTLKIRSTKLEDSAMYFCASRIIPLAGDAYEQYFGPGTRLTVT.

This chain uses TRBV18 with TRBJ2-5, with TRBD2 as a possible D gene (6 bases). The V end lost 3 bases, the J end lost 6 bases, and 14 bases lay between the germline ends. The V gene's germline CDR1 is KGHSH and CDR2 LQKENI. The CDR3 extends over 14 amino acids. The CDR3 protein is CASSPSQGGKTQYF. The CDR3 region has the DNA TGTGCCAGCTCACCGTCCCAGGGAGGAAAGACCCAGTACTTC.

This chain links TRBV3-1 (or the pseudogene TRBV3-2) with TRBJ1-4; the D gene is possibly TRBD1 (6 bases). The CDR3 is made up of 17 amino acids. The V and J ends lost 3 bases and 10 bases respectively, with 24 bases between them. The V gene's germline CDR1 is LGHDT and CDR2 YNNKEL (reference sequence). Here the CDR3 reads CASSHPGTPGAAGKLFF. Here the CDR3 DNA reads TGTGCCAGCAGCCACCCGGGGACCCCAGGGGCTGCCGGAAAACTGTTTTTT.

The chain is built from TRBV29-1 and TRBJ2-1; 10 bases map to TRBD2. The ends lost 5 bases at V and 8 bases at J; junction bases unmatched: 12. The CDR3 contains 15 residues. CDR1 SQVTM and CDR2 ANQGSEA come from the germline V gene. The chain's CDR3 is CSVSRTSGQGHEQFF. In DNA form, the CDR3 reads TGCAGCGTTTCCCGGACTAGCGGCCAGGGGCATGAGCAGTTCTTC.

The chain links TRBV3-1 (or the pseudogene TRBV3-2) to TRBJ2-2, with 10 bases fitting TRBD1. J lost 5 bases, V lost 1 base, and 4 bases had no gene match. The V gene's germline CDR1 is LGHDT and CDR2 YNNKEL (reference sequence). CDR3 length: 16 amino acids. CDR3 DNA: TGTGCCAGCAGCCAAGCCCGGACAGGGGGGACCGGGGAGCTGTTTTTT. As protein: CASSQARTGGTGELFF.

The chain combines TRBV5-4 with TRBJ2-5, with TRBD2 identical over 8 bases. The J segment lost 0 bases and the V segment lost 2 bases, leaving 6 bases of the junction unmatched. From germline, CDR1 is SGHNT and CDR2 YYREEE (reference sequence). This CDR3 spans 16 amino acids. In DNA form, the CDR3 reads TGTGCCAGCAGCTTTTCGAGCGGGAGATACCAAGAGACCCAGTACTTC. Translating it yields CASSFSSGRYQETQYF.

The genes are TRBV7-2 and TRBJ2-7; 9 nucleotides align to TRBD2. Germline trimming cut 2 bases from V and 7 bases from J; bases unmatched to any gene: 18. Germline lookup yields CDR1 SGHTA and CDR2 FQGNSA. There are 18 residues in the CDR3. The CDR3 is CASSLRGPPQREAREQYF. The DNA for the CDR3 is TGTGCCAGCAGCTTAAGGGGCCCTCCTCAGCGGGAGGCTCGGGAGCAGTACTTC.

CDR3 sequence (DNA): TGTGCCAGCAACCGCCCGGACAGGGGATTTGGTGAAGCTTTCTTT. This sequence encodes CASNRPDRGFGEAFF. The rearrangement links TRBV6-5 to TRBJ1-1; TRBD1 matches at 9 bases. The V gene's germline CDR1 is MNHEY and CDR2 SVGAGI. V trimming: 7 bases; J trimming: 7 bases; junction bases outside the gene matches: 13. This CDR3 comprises 15 residues.

The rearrangement joins TRBV5-5 to TRBJ2-7, with D perhaps TRBD2 (6 bases). V was clipped by 0 bases and J by 6 bases, with 10 bases between them. This CDR3 contains 13 residues. The germline V gene has CDR1 SGHKS and CDR2 YYEKEE (reference sequence). The CDR3 loop is CASSLAQGGEQYF. DNA of the CDR3: TGTGCCAGCAGCTTGGCCCAGGGAGGCGAGCAGTACTTC.

In this sample, this clone turned up a few times. The rearrangement links TRBV6-5 to TRBJ2-1, with D possibly TRBD1 on 5 matching bases. CDR3 length: 15 amino acids. V was trimmed by 6 bases and J by 7 bases, leaving 19 bases between them. CDR1 is MNHEY and CDR2 is SVGAGI in the germline V gene. The CDR3 here is CASRSPGQGLNEQFF. The CDR3 region has the DNA TGTGCCAGCAGATCTCCCGGGCAGGGATTAAATGAGCAGTTCTTC.

The chain joins TRBV5-1 to TRBJ1-2; 9 bases line up with TRBD1. This CDR3 is 15 amino acids long. Trimming at V came to 4 bases and at J to 2 bases, leaving 6 bases not matched to a gene. CDR1 and CDR2 from the germline V gene are SGHRS and YFSETQ. This CDR3 reads CASSTNRGQNYGYTF. The CDR3 DNA follows: TGCGCCAGCAGCACTAACAGGGGGCAAAACTATGGCTACACCTTC.

V usage is TRBV7-9 and J usage is TRBJ1-5, with D possibly matching TRBD1 (6 bases). V was pared by 1 base and J by 7 bases, with 11 bases between. The CDR3 totals 14 residues. Per germline, CDR1 SEHNR and CDR2 FQNEAQ (reference sequence). The CDR3 region has the DNA TGTGCCAGCAGCTTAGGAGGTCAGGGGCAGCCCCAGCATTTT. Amino acid sequence: CASSLGGQGQPQHF.

The rearrangement links TRBV3-1 (or the pseudogene TRBV3-2) to TRBJ1-5; D is undetermined. Germline V gene data show CDR1 as LGHDT and CDR2 as YNNKEL (reference sequence). V was clipped by 2 bases and J by 6 bases, with 5 bases between them. This CDR3 spans 12 amino acids. The CDR3 sequence: CASSQPGQPQHF. CDR3 in DNA: TGTGCCAGCAGCCAACCGGGTCAGCCCCAGCATTTT.

In DNA form, the CDR3 reads TGTGCCAGTAGTATTTCGAGGAACACTGAAGCTTTCTTT. Encoded protein: CASSISRNTEAFF. The genes are TRBV19 and TRBJ1-1; no clear D. The V end was cut by 3 bases, the J end by 1 base, with 6 bases between. CDR1 is LNHDA and CDR2 is SQIVND in the germline V gene (reference sequence). The CDR3 is made up of 13 amino acids.

The V call is TRBV28, the J call TRBJ1-6; perhaps TRBD1 as D (6 bases). Germline V lookup: CDR1 MDHEN, CDR2 SYDVKM. The V gene lost 10 bases and the J gene lost 4 bases, with 17 bases spanning the gap. The CDR3 extends over 15 amino acids. For the CDR3, the DNA is TGTGCCACCACTCGCAGGGACACGTATAATTCACCCCTCCACTTT. Its translation: CATTRRDTYNSPLHF. The whole variable domain, filled in from reference TRBV28 and TRBJ1-6, reads DVKVTQSSRYLVKRTGEKVFLECVQDMDHENMFWYRQDPGLGLRLIYFSYDVKMKEKGDIPEGYSVSREKKERFSLILESASTNQTSMYLCATTRRDTYNSPLHFGNGTRLTVT.

The chain links TRBV7-9 to TRBJ1-1; D is ambiguous. The CDR3 loop spans 14 amino acids. V was clipped by 4 bases and J by 5 bases, with 14 bases between them. Per germline, CDR1 SEHNR and CDR2 FQNEAQ (reference sequence). This CDR3 reads CASSSLQGATEAFF. CDR3 bases: TGTGCCAGCAGCTCATTACAAGGAGCTACTGAAGCTTTCTTT.

The genes are TRBV5-6 and TRBJ1-1; weak D call: TRBD1 (6 bases). Germline V gene sequence: CDR1 SGHDT, CDR2 YYEEEE. This CDR3 contains 14 residues. V lost 0 bases, J lost 4 bases, and 10 bases lay in between. The DNA of the CDR3 is TGTGCCAGCAGCTTGGCCGGGGGGCTCACTGAAGCTTTCTTT. Protein product: CASSLAGGLTEAFF.

The rearrangement links TRBV5-4 to TRBJ2-7; 10 bases agree with TRBD2. The length of the CDR3 is 15 residues. Germline loops: CDR1 SGHNT, CDR2 YYREEE (reference sequence). After removal of 6 bases from V and 5 bases from J, the junction contained 11 bases not matched to a gene. The CDR3 nucleotides are TGTGCCAGCATTCCGAAACCCGGGACTAGCGACGAGCAGTACTTC. Protein sequence: CASIPKPGTSDEQYF. The entire variable domain, with the rest obtained from reference TRBV5-4 and TRBJ2-7, is as follows: ETGVTQSPTHLIKTRGQQVTLRCSSQSGHNTVSWYQQALGQGPQFIFQYYREEENGRGNFPPRFSGLQFPNYSSELNVNALELDDSALYLCASIPKPGTSDEQYFGPGTRLTVT.